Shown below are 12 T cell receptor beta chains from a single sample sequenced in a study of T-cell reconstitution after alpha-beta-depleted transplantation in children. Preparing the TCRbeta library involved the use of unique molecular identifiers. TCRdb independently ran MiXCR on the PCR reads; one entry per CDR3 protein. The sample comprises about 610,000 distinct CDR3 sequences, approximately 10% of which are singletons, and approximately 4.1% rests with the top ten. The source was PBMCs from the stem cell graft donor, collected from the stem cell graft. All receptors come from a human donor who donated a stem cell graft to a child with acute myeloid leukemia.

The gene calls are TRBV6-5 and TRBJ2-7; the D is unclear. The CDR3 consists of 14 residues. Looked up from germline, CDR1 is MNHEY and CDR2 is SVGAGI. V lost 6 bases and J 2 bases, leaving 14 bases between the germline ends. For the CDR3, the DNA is TGTGCCAGCAGGTACCGAGACGTAGCCTACGAGCAGTACTTC. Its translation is CASRYRDVAYEQYF.

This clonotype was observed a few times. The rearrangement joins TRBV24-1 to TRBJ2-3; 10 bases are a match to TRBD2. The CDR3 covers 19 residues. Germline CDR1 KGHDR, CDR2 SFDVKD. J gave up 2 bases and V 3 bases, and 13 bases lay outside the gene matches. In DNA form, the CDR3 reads TGTGCCACCAGTGATCCTCGGACTAGCGGACACCGTAACACAGATACGCAGTATTTT. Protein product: CATSDPRTSGHRNTDTQYF.

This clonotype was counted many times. CDR3 region: CASSLGTLYNEQFF. The CDR3, as DNA: TGTGCCAGCAGCTTAGGGACTCTTTACAATGAGCAGTTCTTC. The chain uses TRBV7-3 and TRBJ2-1; D may be TRBD2 (6 bases). Looked up from germline, CDR1 is SGHTA and CDR2 is FQGTGA. The CDR3 consists of 14 residues. V lost 2 bases and J lost 4, with 9 bases in between.

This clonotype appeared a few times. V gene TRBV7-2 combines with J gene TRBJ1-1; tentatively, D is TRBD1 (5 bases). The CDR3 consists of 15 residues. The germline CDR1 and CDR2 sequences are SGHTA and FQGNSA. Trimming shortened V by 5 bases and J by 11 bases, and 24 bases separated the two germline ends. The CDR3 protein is CASSRMGRVKDGAFF. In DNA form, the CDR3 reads TGTGCCAGCAGCCGGATGGGCAGGGTGAAGGATGGCGCTTTCTTT.

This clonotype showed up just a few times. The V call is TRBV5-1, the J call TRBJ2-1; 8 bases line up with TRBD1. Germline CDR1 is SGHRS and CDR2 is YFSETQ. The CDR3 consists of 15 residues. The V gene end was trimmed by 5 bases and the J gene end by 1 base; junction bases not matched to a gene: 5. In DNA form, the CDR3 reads TGCGCCAGCAGGACGACAGGGGAGTCCTACAATGAGCAGTTCTTC. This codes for CASRTTGESYNEQFF.

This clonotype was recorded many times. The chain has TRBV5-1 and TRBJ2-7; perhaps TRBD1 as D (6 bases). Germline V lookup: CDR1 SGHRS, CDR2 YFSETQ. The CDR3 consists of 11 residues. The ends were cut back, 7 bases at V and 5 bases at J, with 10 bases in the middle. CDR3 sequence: CASRRGDEQYF. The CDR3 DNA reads TGCGCCAGCCGCAGGGGAGACGAGCAGTACTTC. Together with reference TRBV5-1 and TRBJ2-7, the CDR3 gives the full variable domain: KAGVTQTPRYLIKTRGQQVTLSCSPISGHRSVSWYQQTPGQGLQFLFEYFSETQRNKGNFPGRFSGRQFSNSRSEMNVSTLELGDSALYLCASRRGDEQYFGPGTRLTVT.

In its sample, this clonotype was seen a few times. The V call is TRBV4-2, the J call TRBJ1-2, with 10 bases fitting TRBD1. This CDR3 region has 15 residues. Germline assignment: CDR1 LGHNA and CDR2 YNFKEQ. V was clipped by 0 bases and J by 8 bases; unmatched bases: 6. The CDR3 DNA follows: TGTGCCAGCAGCCAAGATCTGGGACAGGGGCGAGGCTACACCTTC. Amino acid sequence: CASSQDLGQGRGYTF.

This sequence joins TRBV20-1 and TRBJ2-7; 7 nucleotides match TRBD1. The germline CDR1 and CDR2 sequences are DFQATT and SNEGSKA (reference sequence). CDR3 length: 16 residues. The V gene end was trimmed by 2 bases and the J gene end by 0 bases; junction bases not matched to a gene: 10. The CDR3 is CSARKQGSLNSYEQYF. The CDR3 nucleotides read TGCAGTGCTAGAAAACAGGGGTCCCTGAACTCCTACGAGCAGTACTTC.

Here the CDR3 DNA reads TGTGCCAGCAGCCTATTGACTCATTACGAGCAGTACTTC. Protein product: CASSLLTHYEQYF. The J gene is TRBJ2-7, the V gene TRBV7-2; D call uncertain. Trimming took 5 bases from V and 4 from J, leaving 12 bases between them. This CDR3 has 13 amino acids. CDR1 is SGHTA, CDR2 FQGNSA, per germline.

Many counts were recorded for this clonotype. The CDR3 DNA reads as TGTGCCAGCAGTTTTAGGGACAGGTCTTGGGAGCAGTATTTT. Protein: CASSFRDRSWEQYF. The chain employs TRBV12-3 or TRBV12-4 and TRBJ2-3; 8 bases are shared with TRBD1. The CDR3 has 14 residues. V lost 3 bases to trimming and J lost 11 bases; unmatched junction nucleotides: 10.

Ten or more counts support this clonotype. The CDR3 bases are TGTGCCAGCACCCAAGGGGGGACTAGCGGGAGAAATGAGCAGTTCTTC. It translates to CASTQGGTSGRNEQFF. The rearrangement joins TRBV9 to TRBJ2-1; TRBD2 agrees at 14 bases. This CDR3 is built from 16 residues. Germline CDR1 reads SGDLS; CDR2 reads YYNGEE. The V gene end was trimmed by 6 bases and the J gene end by 7 bases; junction bases not matched to a gene: 9.

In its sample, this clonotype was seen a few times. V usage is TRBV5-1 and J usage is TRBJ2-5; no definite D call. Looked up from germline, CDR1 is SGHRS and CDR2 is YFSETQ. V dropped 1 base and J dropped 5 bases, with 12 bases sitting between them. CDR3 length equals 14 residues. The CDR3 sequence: CASSLNSMMETQYF. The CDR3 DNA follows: TGCGCCAGCAGCTTGAATTCAATGATGGAGACCCAGTACTTC.